Listed below are T cell receptor beta chains from one sample, sequenced in a study of T cell repertoires in cytomegalovirus infection. TCRdb re-called the reads with MiXCR, one entry per CDR3 protein. The profile shows about 920,000 distinct CDR3 sequences, around 29% of them singletons. Antigens for these TCRs are unknown. Here the sequenced sample was cultured CD8+ T cells from PBMCs, taken from culture after CMV antigen stimulation. The receptor source for this set is a human donor in good health (CMV status not recorded). Some clones in this sample may be carry-over from other donors' samples. CDR3s include the opening cysteine and the closing phenylalanine or tryptophan. D genes are given only for firm matches. Part of the rows lack a size; the others show once, few, many or a class for expanded clones.

DNA: TGTGCCAGCAGTTACTCCGGGACAAAGGGCCTTGCGAACACCGGGGAGCTGTTTTTT
CDR3: CASSYSGTKGLANTGELFF
J: TRBJ2-2
D: NA
size: NA
V: TRBV6-2/TRBV6-3

DNA: TGTGCCACCAGCAGATCTACGACTGAAGCTTTCTTT
CDR3: CATSRSTTEAFF
J: TRBJ1-1
D: NA
size: few
V: TRBV15

DNA: TGTGCCAGCAGTTTGATTGGGGGATCGAACACCGGGGAGCTGTTTTTT
CDR3: CASSLIGGSNTGELFF
J: TRBJ2-2
D: NA
size: many
V: TRBV12-3/TRBV12-4

DNA: TGCAGCGTCGGAGAGACAGGGAACAATTCACCCCTCCACTTT
CDR3: CSVGETGNNSPLHF
J: TRBJ1-6
D: TRBD1
size: NA
V: TRBV29-1

DNA: TGTGCCAGCAGCTTGAACGGTGTGGTATTCTTC
CDR3: CASSLNGVVFF
J: TRBJ2-1
D: NA
size: NA
V: TRBV5-6

DNA: TGTGCCAGCAGCAGGCGGACAGGACCTACCGGGGAGCTGTTTTTT
CDR3: CASSRRTGPTGELFF
J: TRBJ2-2
D: TRBD1
size: NA
V: TRBV7-9

DNA: TGTGCCAGTCGGGCCAGTGAAGCTCGCAATCAGCCCCAGCATTTT
CDR3: CASRASEARNQPQHF
J: TRBJ1-5
D: NA
size: few
V: TRBV6-5

DNA: TGTGCCAGCAGCCTACTGACCTCCTATAATTCACCCCTCCACTTT
CDR3: CASSLLTSYNSPLHF
J: TRBJ1-6
D: NA
size: NA
V: TRBV5-4

DNA: TGTGCCAGCAGCGTAGCCACAGGGACCACTGAAGCTTTCTTT
CDR3: CASSVATGTTEAFF
J: TRBJ1-1
D: NA
size: NA
V: TRBV9

DNA: TGTGCCAGCAGCCGAGTTGAAGCGGGCCGTGAGCAGTTCTTC
CDR3: CASSRVEAGREQFF
J: TRBJ2-1
D: NA
size: few
V: TRBV7-9

DNA: TGTGCCAGCAGCTTACTAAACAGGGCCTACGAGCAGTACTTC
CDR3: CASSLLNRAYEQYF
J: TRBJ2-7
D: NA
size: NA
V: TRBV7-6

DNA: TGTGCCAGCAGCCTTGGGTTATCCTACGAGCAGTACTTC
CDR3: CASSLGLSYEQYF
J: TRBJ2-7
D: NA
size: many
V: TRBV27

DNA: TGTGCCAGCAGCTCGAACCCCGGGACTAGCGGGGGGGAGCTGTTTTTT
CDR3: CASSSNPGTSGGELFF
J: TRBJ2-2
D: TRBD2
size: few
V: TRBV7-9

DNA: TGTGCCAGCAGCTCAGCTAGCGGGGGTGGGCAAGAGACCCAGTACTTC
CDR3: CASSSASGGGQETQYF
J: TRBJ2-5
D: TRBD2
size: many
V: TRBV7-8

DNA: TGTGCCAGCATAGGGGACACGTATAATTCACCCCTCCACTTT
CDR3: CASIGDTYNSPLHF
J: TRBJ1-6
D: NA
size: few
V: TRBV7-9

DNA: TGTGCCAGCAGCTTAGCGGCAGCAGTCCCCTACGAGCAGTACTTC
CDR3: CASSLAAAVPYEQYF
J: TRBJ2-7
D: NA
size: NA
V: TRBV11-2

DNA: TGTGCCAGCAGCGTAGGGACAGGGGGATCCTACGAGCAGTACTTC
CDR3: CASSVGTGGSYEQYF
J: TRBJ2-7
D: TRBD1
size: NA
V: TRBV12-3/TRBV12-4

DNA: TGTGCCAGCACCCAGCCGGGACATATAAGTGGAGACGAGCAGTACTTC
CDR3: CASTQPGHISGDEQYF
J: TRBJ2-7
D: NA
size: NA
V: TRBV6-1

DNA: TGTGCCAGCAGTTTATCGCGGGGCGGTCAGCCCCAGCATTTT
CDR3: CASSLSRGGQPQHF
J: TRBJ1-5
D: NA
size: few
V: TRBV27

DNA: TGTGCCAGTCCCGGAGACTCCAGAGGGTCTAGCACAGATACGCAGTATTTT
CDR3: CASPGDSRGSSTDTQYF
J: TRBJ2-3
D: NA
size: NA
V: TRBV12-3/TRBV12-4

DNA: TGCAGCGTTGGAAACCGGGGGGCTCTCCAAGAGACCCAGTACTTC
CDR3: CSVGNRGALQETQYF
J: TRBJ2-5
D: NA
size: NA
V: TRBV29-1

DNA: TGTGCCAGTAGTATAGGTCGGCAGAACACTGAAGCTTTCTTT
CDR3: CASSIGRQNTEAFF
J: TRBJ1-1
D: NA
size: NA
V: TRBV19

DNA: TGCAGTGCTAGAACTCGGGGGGGTTCACCCCTCCACTTT
CDR3: CSARTRGGSPLHF
J: TRBJ1-6
D: NA
size: NA
V: TRBV20-1

DNA: TGTGCCAGCAGCTTGGTTCTTTTTCAAGGGGAGGACACTGAAGCTTTCTTT
CDR3: CASSLVLFQGEDTEAFF
J: TRBJ1-1
D: NA
size: few
V: TRBV5-6

DNA: TGTGCCAGCAGCTTGGCACAGGGACACGAGCAGTACTTC
CDR3: CASSLAQGHEQYF
J: TRBJ2-7
D: NA
size: NA
V: TRBV11-2

DNA: TGTGCCAGCAGCTCGACATTCTCCGGCAATGAGCAGTTCTTC
CDR3: CASSSTFSGNEQFF
J: TRBJ2-1
D: NA
size: few
V: TRBV7-2

DNA: TGTGCCAGCAGCCCGAACCGGGACAGGGGGCAGTTCACTGAAGCTTTCTTT
CDR3: CASSPNRDRGQFTEAFF
J: TRBJ1-1
D: TRBD1
size: NA
V: TRBV12-3/TRBV12-4

DNA: TGTGCCAGCCGTTGGGTGGATAACAGGGAAGCTTTCTTT
CDR3: CASRWVDNREAFF
J: TRBJ1-1
D: NA
size: few
V: TRBV12-3/TRBV12-4

DNA: TGCGCCAGCAGCCAAGGACAGGGGGATTTGGGAAACATTCAGTACTTC
CDR3: CASSQGQGDLGNIQYF
J: TRBJ2-4
D: TRBD1
size: NA
V: TRBV4-1

DNA: TGTGCCAGCAACACAGTAGTCTATGCTGACTACACCTTC
CDR3: CASNTVVYADYTF
J: TRBJ1-2
D: NA
size: many
V: TRBV6-6

DNA: TGTGCCAGCTCACCGGACAGGGAAAGAATTCAGCCCCAGCATTTT
CDR3: CASSPDRERIQPQHF
J: TRBJ1-5
D: TRBD1
size: NA
V: TRBV18

DNA: TGTGCCACCAGCCCCCCTGGGAAGGTAGGGAACACTGAAGCTTTCTTT
CDR3: CATSPPGKVGNTEAFF
J: TRBJ1-1
D: NA
size: few
V: TRBV15

DNA: TGTGCCAGCAGCCGGGGGTTGGATGGCTACACCTTC
CDR3: CASSRGLDGYTF
J: TRBJ1-2
D: NA
size: NA
V: TRBV7-1

DNA: TGTGCCAGGATCGCGACTAGCGTTCTGGGCAATGAGCAGTTCTTC
CDR3: CARIATSVLGNEQFF
J: TRBJ2-1
D: TRBD2
size: NA
V: TRBV7-9